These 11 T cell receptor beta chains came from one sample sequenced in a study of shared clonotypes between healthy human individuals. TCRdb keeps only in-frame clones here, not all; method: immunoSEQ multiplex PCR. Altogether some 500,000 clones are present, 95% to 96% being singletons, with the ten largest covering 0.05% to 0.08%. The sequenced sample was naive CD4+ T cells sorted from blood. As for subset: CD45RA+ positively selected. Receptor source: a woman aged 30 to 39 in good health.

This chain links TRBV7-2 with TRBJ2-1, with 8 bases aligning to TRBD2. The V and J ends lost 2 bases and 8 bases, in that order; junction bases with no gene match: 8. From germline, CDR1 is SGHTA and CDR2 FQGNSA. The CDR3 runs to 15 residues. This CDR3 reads CASSLYQLAVDEQFF. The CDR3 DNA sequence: TGTGCCAGCAGCTTATATCAACTAGCGGTCGATGAGCAGTTCTTC.

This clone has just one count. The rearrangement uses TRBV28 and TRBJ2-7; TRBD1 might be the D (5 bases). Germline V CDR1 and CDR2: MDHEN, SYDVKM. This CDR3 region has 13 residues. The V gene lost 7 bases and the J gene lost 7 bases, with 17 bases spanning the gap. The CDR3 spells CASTLTLKGEQYF. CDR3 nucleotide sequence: TGTGCCAGCACCCTAACCCTTAAGGGGGAGCAGTACTTC.

CDR3 amino acids: CATKARQGTPDTQYF. For the CDR3, the DNA is TGTGCCACCAAAGCAAGACAGGGGACGCCAGATACGCAGTATTTT. The gene calls are TRBV10-3 and TRBJ2-3; 8 bases align to TRBD1. The CDR3 totals 15 residues. V shed 10 bases and J 4 bases; nucleotides not matched to a gene: 13. The germline V gene has CDR1 ENHRY and CDR2 SYGVKD.

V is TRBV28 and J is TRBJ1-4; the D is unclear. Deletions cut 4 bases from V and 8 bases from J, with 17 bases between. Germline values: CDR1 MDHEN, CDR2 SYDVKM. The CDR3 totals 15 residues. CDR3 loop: CASSSPLVGQEKLFF. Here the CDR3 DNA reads TGTGCCAGCAGTTCACCCCTGGTGGGCCAAGAAAAACTGTTTTTT.

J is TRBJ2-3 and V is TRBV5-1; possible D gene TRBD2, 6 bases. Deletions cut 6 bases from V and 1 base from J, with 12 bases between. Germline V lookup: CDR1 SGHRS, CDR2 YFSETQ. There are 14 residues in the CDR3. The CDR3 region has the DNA TGCGCCAGCAAGGTCGCTAGCGGCACAGATACGCAGTATTTT. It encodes CASKVASGTDTQYF.

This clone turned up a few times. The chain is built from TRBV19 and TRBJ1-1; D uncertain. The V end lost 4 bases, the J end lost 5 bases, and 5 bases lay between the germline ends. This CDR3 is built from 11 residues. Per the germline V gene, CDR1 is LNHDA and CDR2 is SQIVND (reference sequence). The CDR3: CASSRTTEAFF. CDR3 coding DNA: TGTGCCAGTAGTAGGACTACTGAAGCTTTCTTT.

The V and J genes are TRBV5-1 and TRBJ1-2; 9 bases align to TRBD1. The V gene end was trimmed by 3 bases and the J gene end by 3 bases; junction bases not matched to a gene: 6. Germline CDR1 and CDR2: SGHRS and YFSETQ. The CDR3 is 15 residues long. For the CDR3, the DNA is TGCGCCAGCAGCTCGGGGGACAGGGACGACTATGGCTACACCTTC. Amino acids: CASSSGDRDDYGYTF.

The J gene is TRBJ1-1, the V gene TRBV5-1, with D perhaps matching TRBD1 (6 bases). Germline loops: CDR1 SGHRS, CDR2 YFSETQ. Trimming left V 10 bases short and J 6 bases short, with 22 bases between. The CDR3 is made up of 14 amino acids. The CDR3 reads CAGRQEPERAEAFF. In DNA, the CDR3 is TGCGCCGGAAGACAGGAACCGGAACGGGCTGAAGCTTTCTTT.

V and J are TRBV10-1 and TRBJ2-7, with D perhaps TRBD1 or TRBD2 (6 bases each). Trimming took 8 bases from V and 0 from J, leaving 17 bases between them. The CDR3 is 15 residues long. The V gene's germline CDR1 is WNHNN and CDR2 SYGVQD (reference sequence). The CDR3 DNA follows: TGCGCCAGCTCCGAAGGGGGGACGGCCTCCTACGAGCAGTACTTC. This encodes CASSEGGTASYEQYF.

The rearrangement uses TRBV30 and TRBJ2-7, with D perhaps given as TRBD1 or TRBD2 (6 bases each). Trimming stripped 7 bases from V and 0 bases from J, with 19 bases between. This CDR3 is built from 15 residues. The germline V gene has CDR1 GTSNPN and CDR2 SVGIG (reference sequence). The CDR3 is CALSWGALSSYEQYF. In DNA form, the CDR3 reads TGTGCCTTAAGCTGGGGGGCATTGAGCTCCTACGAGCAGTACTTC.

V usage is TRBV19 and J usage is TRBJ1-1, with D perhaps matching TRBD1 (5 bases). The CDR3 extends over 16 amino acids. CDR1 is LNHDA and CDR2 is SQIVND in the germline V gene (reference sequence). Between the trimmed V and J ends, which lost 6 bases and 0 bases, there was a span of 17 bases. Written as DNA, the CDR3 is TGTGCCAGTAGGTCAGGGAGGATGGGGATGAACACTGAAGCTTTCTTT. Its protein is CASRSGRMGMNTEAFF.